The 22 T cell receptor beta chains given below trace back to one sample, sequenced in a study of T-cell reconstitution after alpha-beta-depleted transplantation in children (dated by TCRdb to between 2015 and 2016). Library creation used PCR. Sequencer: Illumina HiSeq 2500. Molecular barcoding was employed in the preparation of TCR libraries, with unique molecular identifiers being used to normalize TCRbeta repertoire quantification. In TCRdb, the public reads were trimmed at Q25 with fastp and aligned with MiXCR, with productive beta chains retained. Merged by CDR3 protein, the rows form single entries marked with the most common genes and DNA. The sample table lists about 370,000 distinct CDR3 sequences, around 21% of them with a count of one. Jointly, the top ten make up 3.8% of the sample. This sample comprised PBMCs from the stem cell graft donor, obtained from the stem cell graft. Receptors were obtained from a human donor who donated a stem cell graft to a child with acute myeloid leukemia.

This clonotype was seen a few times. V usage is TRBV12-3 or TRBV12-4 and J usage is TRBJ1-4; 7 bases align to TRBD1. J was trimmed by 8 bases and V by 2 bases; bases with no gene match: 5. The CDR3 runs 14 residues. CDR3 DNA sequence: TGTGCCAGCAGTTTAAGACAGGGAATAGAAAAACTGTTTTTT. It specifies CASSLRQGIEKLFF.

This clonotype was detected many times. The chain carries TRBV12-3 or TRBV12-4 and TRBJ2-1; tentatively, D is TRBD1 (6 bases). V was trimmed by 1 base and J by 9 bases, leaving 16 bases between them. This CDR3 contains 15 residues. Here the CDR3 reads CASSLGTVGYGEQFF. DNA for the CDR3: TGTGCCAGCAGTTTAGGGACAGTGGGTTATGGTGAGCAGTTCTTC.

The gene calls are TRBV20-1 and TRBJ2-7; D remains unclear. From germline, CDR1 is DFQATT and CDR2 SNEGSKA (reference sequence). This CDR3 is 12 amino acids long. The V end lost 0 bases, the J end lost 4 bases, and 7 bases lay between the germline ends. CDR3 sequence: CSARDEWYEQYF. In nucleotides, the CDR3 is TGCAGTGCTAGAGATGAGTGGTACGAGCAGTACTTC.

The V gene is TRBV7-3, the J gene TRBJ2-5; no clear D. Germline lookup yields CDR1 SGHTA and CDR2 FQGTGA. The CDR3 is made up of 15 amino acids. V shed 4 bases and J shed 2 bases, with 14 bases lying between them. Written as DNA, the CDR3 is TGTGCCAGCAGCTCCACGTCAGTCCCACAAGAGACCCAGTACTTC. Translation: CASSSTSVPQETQYF.

The V gene is TRBV5-1, the J gene TRBJ2-4, with D possibly TRBD1 on 6 matching bases. Germline values: CDR1 SGHRS, CDR2 YFSETQ. The CDR3 length is 14 residues. Between the trimmed V and J ends, which lost 8 bases and 8 bases, there was a span of 20 bases. The CDR3 coding sequence is TGCGCCAGTCACAGTGAGAGGAGGACAGACATTCAGTACTTC. Amino acids: CASHSERRTDIQYF.

This clonotype occurred many times. The chain couples TRBV29-1 to TRBJ2-1; 8 nucleotides agree with TRBD2. V gave up 5 bases and J gave up 6 bases; unmatched junction bases: 12. The CDR3 is 15 amino acids. Germline CDR1 is SQVTM and CDR2 is ANQGSEA. Written as DNA, the CDR3 is TGCAGCGTTTCGACCGGACTAGCCTTAGGCAATGAGCAGTTCTTC. Its translation: CSVSTGLALGNEQFF.

The V gene is TRBV29-1, the J gene TRBJ1-4; D not certain. The CDR3 spans 13 residues. V was pared by 4 bases and J by 12 bases, with 18 bases between. Germline CDR1 and CDR2: SQVTM and ANQGSEA. For the CDR3, the DNA is TGCAGCGTTGCACGGGGAGGTGTCGGGGAACTGTTTTTT. Translating it yields CSVARGGVGELFF.

Only a few counts were recorded for this clonotype. J is TRBJ2-7 and V is TRBV7-6; D gene ambiguous. Between the trimmed V and J ends, which lost 1 base and 0 bases, there was a span of 10 bases. Germline V gives CDR1 SGHVS, CDR2 FNYEAQ. The CDR3 has 15 amino acids. The chain's CDR3 is CASSLGQLSSYEQYF. In DNA, the CDR3 is TGTGCCAGCAGCTTAGGGCAGCTTTCCTCCTACGAGCAGTACTTC. Together with reference TRBV7-6 and TRBJ2-7, the CDR3 gives the full variable domain: GAGVSQSPRYKVTKRGQDVALRCDPISGHVSLYWYRQALGQGPEFLTYFNYEAQQDKSGLPNDRFSAERPEGSISTLTIQRTEQRDSAMYRCASSLGQLSSYEQYFGPGTRLTVT.

This clonotype has just a few counts. V is TRBV7-9 and J is TRBJ2-1, with a tentative D call TRBD2 (5 bases). The CDR3 covers 14 residues. The germline V gene has CDR1 SEHNR and CDR2 FQNEAQ (reference sequence). Between the trimmed V and J ends, which lost 5 bases and 10 bases, there was a span of 18 bases. CDR3 sequence reads: CASSSEPGYGEQFF. CDR3 nucleotides: TGTGCCAGCAGCAGCGAGCCGGGGTACGGGGAGCAGTTCTTC.

This clonotype has more than one count but fewer than ten. The junction and the germline gene differ at one end; a read error may be behind it. The chain carries TRBV4-1 and TRBJ2-1; D gene ambiguous. The germline CDR1 and CDR2 sequences are MGHRA and YSYEKL. This CDR3 region has 16 residues. CDR3 nucleotides: TGCGCCAGCAGCCACCTCGACATCATCTCCTACAACGAGCAGTTCTTC. Its protein is CASSHLDIISYNEQFF.

This chain uses TRBV13 with TRBJ2-7, with unresolved D. Germline CDR1 and CDR2: PRHDT and FYEKMQ (reference sequence). V was cut by 1 base and J by 0 bases, with 7 bases left in between. The length of the CDR3 is 14 residues. The CDR3 loop is CASSLAEASYEQYF. Written as DNA, the CDR3 is TGTGCCAGCAGCTTAGCGGAAGCCTCCTACGAGCAGTACTTC.

CDR3 nucleotide sequence: TGCAGTGCTAGACCATACACAGCAACTAATGAAAAACTGTTTTTT. It translates to CSARPYTATNEKLFF. V and J are TRBV20-1 and TRBJ1-4; D is undetermined. This CDR3 has 15 residues. Trimming pared 2 bases from V and 0 bases from J, leaving 10 bases between. Germline V CDR1 and CDR2: DFQATT, SNEGSKA (reference sequence).

The chain is built from TRBV29-1 and TRBJ2-5; no firm D call. The CDR3 totals 12 residues. Trimming removed 3 bases from V and 2 bases from J, with 7 bases in between. The germline gives CDR1 SQVTM, CDR2 ANQGSEA. CDR3 bases: TGCAGCGTTGATGTGCGGCAAGAGACCCAGTACTTC. It encodes CSVDVRQETQYF.

This clonotype was counted many times. CDR3: CSARRASGSLGWEQFF. The CDR3 DNA sequence: TGCAGTGCTAGGCGTGCGAGCGGGAGCTTAGGTTGGGAGCAGTTCTTC. The V call is TRBV20-1, the J call TRBJ2-1, with 8 nucleotides matching TRBD2. CDR1 is DFQATT, CDR2 SNEGSKA, per germline (reference sequence). Germline trimming cut 3 bases from V and 10 bases from J; bases unmatched to any gene: 17. The CDR3 consists of 16 residues.

This rearrangement joins TRBV29-1 to TRBJ2-1, with D perhaps matching TRBD2 (5 bases). CDR1 is SQVTM, CDR2 ANQGSEA, per germline. The CDR3 totals 12 residues. Trimming cost V 0 bases and J 12 bases, with 12 bases left between them. The chain's CDR3 is CSVEELAFWQFF. Here the CDR3 DNA reads TGCAGCGTTGAAGAATTAGCGTTCTGGCAGTTCTTC.

In this sample, this clonotype turned up a few times. The chain combines TRBV20-1 with TRBJ1-1; 10 bases align to TRBD1. The V gene's germline CDR1 is DFQATT and CDR2 SNEGSKA (reference sequence). The CDR3 has 13 amino acids. J was trimmed by 3 bases and V by 6 bases; bases with no gene match: 4. Here the CDR3 reads CSARDRGYTEAFF. The CDR3 nucleotides read TGCAGTGCGAGGGACAGGGGCTACACTGAAGCTTTCTTT.

J is TRBJ2-1 and V is TRBV12-3 or TRBV12-4; no clear D. There are 13 residues in the CDR3. Trimming shortened V by 7 bases and J by 4 bases, and 11 bases separated the two germline ends. The CDR3 DNA follows: TGTGCCAGCACCTCGAGCTCTTACAATGAGCAGTTCTTC. This encodes CASTSSSYNEQFF.

The chain is built from TRBV29-1 and TRBJ2-1, with 8 bases lining up with TRBD2. CDR3 length: 14 amino acids. Germline CDR1 and CDR2: SQVTM and ANQGSEA. J gave up 8 bases and V 3 bases, and 9 bases lay outside the gene matches. The CDR3: CSVDRAGVGDEQFF. In DNA form, the CDR3 reads TGCAGCGTTGATCGAGCGGGAGTGGGCGATGAGCAGTTCTTC.

A few counts support this clonotype. The CDR3 nucleotides are TGTGCCAGCAGCTCAGTCCGATTAGCGGGAGTTGGTAATGAGCAGTTCTTC. The encoded protein is CASSSVRLAGVGNEQFF. The chain uses TRBV7-9 and TRBJ2-1; TRBD2 aligns across 9 bases. The CDR3 is made up of 17 amino acids. The germline CDR1 and CDR2 sequences are SEHNR and FQNEAQ (reference sequence). The J segment lost 7 bases and the V segment lost 4 bases, leaving 14 bases of the junction unmatched. Based on the CDR3 plus reference TRBV7-9 and TRBJ2-1, the full variable domain is DTGVSQNPRHKITKRGQNVTFRCDPISEHNRLYWYRQTLGQGPEFLTYFQNEAQLEKSRLLSDRFSAERPKGSFSTLEIQRTEQGDSAMYLCASSSVRLAGVGNEQFFGPGTRLTVL.

The rearrangement joins TRBV11-1 to TRBJ2-7; D may correspond to TRBD1 or TRBD2 (5 bases each). The CDR3 loop spans 15 amino acids. Germline V gives CDR1 SGHAT, CDR2 FQDESV (reference sequence). Trimming removed 3 bases from V and 4 bases from J, with 16 bases in between. The CDR3, as DNA: TGTGCCAGCAGCTTGAATCGGGGCAATAATTACGAGCAGTACTTC. This translates into CASSLNRGNNYEQYF.

With regard to this clonotype: This may be a read error, as it is one base from a much larger clone. The rearrangement joins TRBV12-3 or TRBV12-4 to TRBJ2-3; D perhaps matches TRBD1 (8 bases). This CDR3 spans 14 amino acids. V was trimmed by 6 bases and J by 3 bases, leaving 13 bases between them. Written as DNA, the CDR3 is TGTGCCAGCAGAGACAGGGGAGGGACAGATACGCAGTATTTT. Its translation: CASRDRGGTDTQYF.

This clonotype was seen at least ten times. The chain carries TRBV7-9 and TRBJ2-5; TRBD1 aligns across 7 bases. This CDR3 spans 15 amino acids. J gave up 1 base and V 4 bases, and 6 bases lay outside the gene matches. The germline V gene has CDR1 SEHNR and CDR2 FQNEAQ (reference sequence). Here the CDR3 reads CASSSPWTGQETQYF. CDR3 DNA: TGTGCCAGCAGCTCTCCGTGGACAGGCCAAGAGACCCAGTACTTC.